One and the same sample provided the 15 T cell receptor beta chains below, sequenced in a study of PD-L1 blockade in urothelial cancer (dated by TCRdb to about 2017). The intended sense of this specimen's time point label: pretreatment peripheral blood. The library was produced with the immunoSEQ multiplex PCR assay. TCRdb mirrors the immuneACCESS table, restricted to in-frame sequences. Some clones are absent from its copies; in checked studies, under half trace to an unresolved V gene, and the reason for the others is unknown. This sample holds fewer than 80,000 clones; around 81% were observed only once. The top ten constitute 3.2% of the sample. The starting material was PBMCs, obtained around atezolizumab (anti-PD-L1) treatment. All receptors come from a man aged 65-85 years with urothelial cancer.

This clone appeared once. J is TRBJ2-3 and V is TRBV5-1; TRBD2 matches 8 bases. The CDR3 consists of 15 residues. CDR1 is SGHRS and CDR2 is YFSETQ in the germline V gene. The junction had 7 bases not matched to a gene; V was cut back by 1 base and J by 6 bases. CDR3 sequence reads: CASSLPGLGGDTQYF. The DNA of the CDR3 is TGCGCCAGCAGCTTGCCGGGACTAGGGGGGGATACGCAGTATTTT.

V and J are TRBV19 and TRBJ1-1; TRBD1 is a possible D gene (6 bases). CDR3 length: 13 amino acids. Trimming cost V 6 bases and J 1 base, with 9 bases left between them. Germline V gives CDR1 LNHDA, CDR2 SQIVND (reference sequence). The chain's CDR3 is CASSDRPNTEAFF. DNA of the CDR3: TGTGCCAGTAGCGACAGGCCGAACACTGAAGCTTTCTTT.

This clone was seen only a few times. The chain combines TRBV5-4 with TRBJ1-4; D is unresolved. The length of the CDR3 is 15 residues. Germline loops: CDR1 SGHNT, CDR2 YYREEE (reference sequence). V lost 4 bases and J lost 4, with 14 bases in between. CDR3 region: CASSPGFDGNEKLFF. In DNA, the CDR3 is TGTGCCAGCAGCCCCGGGTTTGATGGTAATGAAAAACTGTTTTTT.

This chain links TRBV4-1 with TRBJ1-2; D may be TRBD1 (5 bases). The germline gives CDR1 MGHRA, CDR2 YSYEKL. The CDR3 is made up of 16 amino acids. Trimming cost V 3 bases and J 0 bases, with 14 bases left between them. CDR3 in DNA: TGCGCCAGCAGCCACACTCTATGGGGCCCTAACTATGGCTACACCTTC. Translation: CASSHTLWGPNYGYTF.

The V gene is TRBV5-1, the J gene TRBJ1-1; 10 bases are shared with TRBD1. This CDR3 contains 14 residues. Unmatched junction bases numbered 6, after V lost 4 bases and J lost 6 bases. From germline, CDR1 is SGHRS and CDR2 YFSETQ. The CDR3 bases are TGCGCCAGCAGCAGCCGGGACAGGGGAGCTGAAGCTTTCTTT. Translating it yields CASSSRDRGAEAFF.

The rearrangement links TRBV19 to TRBJ2-3; D call uncertain. Trimming stripped 6 bases from V and 1 base from J, with 23 bases between. CDR1 LNHDA and CDR2 SQIVND come from the germline V gene (reference sequence). The CDR3 has 18 amino acids. CDR3: CASSLSGGLAGGTDTQYF. CDR3 DNA sequence: TGTGCCAGTAGCCTCTCGGGTGGGTTAGCTGGAGGCACAGATACGCAGTATTTT.

CDR3 loop: CASSDYRGAGYGYTF. The CDR3 DNA follows: TGTGCCAGCAGTGATTATCGGGGGGCGGGGTATGGCTACACCTTC. This chain links TRBV6-1 with TRBJ1-2; D might be TRBD1 (6 bases). Deletions cut 3 bases from V and 5 bases from J, with 16 bases between. The CDR3 extends over 15 amino acids. Germline CDR1 and CDR2: MNHNS and SASEGT.

This rearrangement joins TRBV9 to TRBJ2-5; 9 bases map to TRBD2. There are 16 residues in the CDR3. V shed 0 bases and J 4 bases; nucleotides not matched to a gene: 7. Germline V gene lookup returns CDR1 SGDLS and CDR2 YYNGEE. The CDR3: CASSVGAGGRPETQYF. DNA of the CDR3: TGTGCCAGCAGCGTAGGGGCGGGGGGGCGCCCAGAGACCCAGTACTTC.

This clone was counted once. This chain connects TRBV7-6 to TRBJ1-1; unclear D gene. Germline assignment: CDR1 SGHVS and CDR2 FNYEAQ. Trimming stripped 1 base from V and 0 bases from J, with 6 bases between. There are 14 residues in the CDR3. The CDR3 region is CASSLDTLNTEAFF. CDR3 bases: TGTGCCAGCAGCTTAGACACATTGAACACTGAAGCTTTCTTT. The full variable domain, with the rest looked up from reference TRBV7-6 and TRBJ1-1, is GAGVSQSPRYKVTKRGQDVALRCDPISGHVSLYWYRQALGQGPEFLTYFNYEAQQDKSGLPNDRFSAERPEGSISTLTIQRTEQRDSAMYRCASSLDTLNTEAFFGQGTRLTVV.

The sample holds one count of this clone. The chain combines TRBV29-1 with TRBJ2-5; TRBD2 matches at 10 bases. Germline loops: CDR1 SQVTM, CDR2 ANQGSEA. Trimming removed 4 bases from V and 4 bases from J; junction bases left unmatched: 12. The CDR3 totals 16 residues. As DNA, the CDR3 is TGCAGCGTTGTGGTCGGAGCGGGAGGGCTCGGAGAGACCCAGTACTTC. It yields the protein CSVVVGAGGLGETQYF.

V and J are TRBV5-4 and TRBJ1-1; TRBD1 is a possible D gene (6 bases). The CDR3 sequence is 16 residues long. V was shortened by 0 bases and J by 4 bases, with 16 bases between the two germline ends. CDR1 and CDR2 from the germline V gene are SGHNT and YYREEE (reference sequence). CDR3 residues: CASSLGRGRGGTEAFF. The CDR3 nucleotides read TGTGCCAGCAGCTTGGGGCGGGGGCGGGGTGGCACTGAAGCTTTCTTT. Looking up the rest from reference TRBV5-4 and TRBJ1-1 gives the full variable domain: ETGVTQSPTHLIKTRGQQVTLRCSSQSGHNTVSWYQQALGQGPQFIFQYYREEENGRGNFPPRFSGLQFPNYSSELNVNALELDDSALYLCASSLGRGRGGTEAFFGQGTRLTVV.

This clone was seen a handful of times. The rearrangement uses TRBV4-1 and TRBJ1-1, with TRBD1 identical over 7 bases. V was clipped by 0 bases and J by 7 bases; unmatched bases: 5. Germline V CDR1 and CDR2: MGHRA, YSYEKL. This CDR3 region has 14 residues. The CDR3 protein is CASSQDSRTGEAFF. The CDR3 region has the DNA TGCGCCAGCAGCCAAGATTCCCGGACAGGTGAAGCTTTCTTT.

The rearrangement joins TRBV19 to TRBJ1-5, with D unclear. Trimming pared 5 bases from V and 3 bases from J, leaving 14 bases between. From germline, CDR1 is LNHDA and CDR2 SQIVND (reference sequence). The CDR3 has 15 residues. The CDR3 loop is CASSAQTGNNQPQHF. In DNA, the CDR3 is TGTGCCAGTAGTGCCCAGACGGGAAACAATCAGCCCCAGCATTTT.

V usage is TRBV5-1 and J usage is TRBJ2-3, with 7 bases matching TRBD1. This CDR3 comprises 17 residues. J was trimmed by 1 base and V by 4 bases; bases with no gene match: 12. CDR1 is SGHRS, CDR2 YFSETQ, per germline. This chain's CDR3 is CASSHNPGQAGTDTQYF. The CDR3 region has the DNA TGCGCCAGCAGCCATAACCCCGGACAGGCCGGCACAGATACGCAGTATTTT.

This chain connects TRBV14 to TRBJ2-3, with 7 bases matching TRBD1. The V segment lost 1 base and the J segment 3 bases; nucleotides outside the gene matches: 7. Germline CDR1 is SGHDN and CDR2 is FVKESK. There are 16 residues in the CDR3. The CDR3 DNA is TGTGCCAGCAGCCAAGTTACGACAGGGTGGACAGATACGCAGTATTTT. Protein sequence: CASSQVTTGWTDTQYF.